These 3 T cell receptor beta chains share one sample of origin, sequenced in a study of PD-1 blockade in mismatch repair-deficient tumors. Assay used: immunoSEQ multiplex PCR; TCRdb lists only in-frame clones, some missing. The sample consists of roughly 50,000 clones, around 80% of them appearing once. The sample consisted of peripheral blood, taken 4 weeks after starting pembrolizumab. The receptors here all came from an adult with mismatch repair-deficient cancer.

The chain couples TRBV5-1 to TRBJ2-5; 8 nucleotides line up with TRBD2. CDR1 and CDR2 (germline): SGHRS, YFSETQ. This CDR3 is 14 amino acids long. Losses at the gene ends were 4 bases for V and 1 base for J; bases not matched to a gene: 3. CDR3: CASSGTSGQETQYF. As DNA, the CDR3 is TGCGCCAGCAGCGGAACTAGCGGCCAAGAGACCCAGTACTTC.

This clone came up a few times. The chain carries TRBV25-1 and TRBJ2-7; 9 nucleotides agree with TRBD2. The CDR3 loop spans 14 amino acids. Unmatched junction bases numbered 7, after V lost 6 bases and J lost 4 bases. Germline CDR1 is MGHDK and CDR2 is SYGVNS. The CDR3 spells CASSRTSEPYEQYF. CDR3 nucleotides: TGTGCCAGCAGCCGGACTAGCGAGCCTTACGAGCAGTACTTC.

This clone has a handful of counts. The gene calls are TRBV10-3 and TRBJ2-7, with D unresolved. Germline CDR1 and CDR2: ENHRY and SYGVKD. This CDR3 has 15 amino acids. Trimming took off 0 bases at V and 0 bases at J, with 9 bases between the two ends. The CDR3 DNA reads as TGTGCCATCAGTGAGTCTGGGGATAGCTCCTACGAGCAGTACTTC. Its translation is CAISESGDSSYEQYF.